This is a list of T cell receptor beta chains from one sample in a study of PD-L1 blockade in urothelial cancer. Profiling relied on immunoSEQ multiplex PCR, and the TCRdb table lists in-frame clones only, not all of them. This table holds approximately 38,000 clones, about 86% found once. The specimen was PBMCs, collected around atezolizumab (anti-PD-L1) treatment. These receptors all stem from a man in his sixties with urothelial cancer. Each CDR3 is given with its conserved first and last residue. Each record gives: CDR3 protein, CDR3 DNA, J gene, V gene, D gene, clone size. A D gene is named only where the DNA matches it firmly. Rows give clone size only sometimes, using once, few, many, or a class for an expanded clone.

CDR3aa: CASSETRGNNQPQHF
CDR3nt: TGTGCCAGCAGTGAAACCAGGGGGAACAATCAGCCCCAGCATTTT
j_gene: TRBJ1-5
v_gene: TRBV6-1
d_gene: TRBD1
abundance: NA

CDR3aa: CASSNLDNSYNSPLHF
CDR3nt: TGTGCCAGTAGTAACTTGGACAACTCCTATAATTCACCCCTCCACTTT
j_gene: TRBJ1-6
v_gene: TRBV19
d_gene: NA
abundance: once

CDR3aa: CASRDSRYGYTF
CDR3nt: TGTGCCAGCAGGGACAGCCGATATGGCTACACCTTC
j_gene: TRBJ1-2
v_gene: TRBV28
d_gene: NA
abundance: NA

CDR3aa: CASSPGTDTGELFF
CDR3nt: TGTGCCAGTAGTCCGGGGACAGACACCGGGGAGCTGTTTTTT
j_gene: TRBJ2-2
v_gene: TRBV19
d_gene: TRBD1
abundance: NA

CDR3aa: CASSKDRGAHTDTQYF
CDR3nt: TGTGCCAGCAGCAAGGACAGGGGGGCACACACAGATACGCAGTATTTT
j_gene: TRBJ2-3
v_gene: TRBV5-6
d_gene: TRBD1
abundance: once

CDR3aa: CASGAGTGNTGELFF
CDR3nt: TGTGCCAGCGGAGCCGGGACAGGGAACACCGGGGAGCTGTTTTTT
j_gene: TRBJ2-2
v_gene: TRBV6-5
d_gene: TRBD1
abundance: NA

CDR3aa: CASSDPDREAFSYEQYF
CDR3nt: TGTGCCAGCAGTGACCCAGACAGGGAGGCTTTCTCCTACGAGCAGTACTTC
j_gene: TRBJ2-7
v_gene: TRBV2
d_gene: NA
abundance: NA

CDR3aa: CARSHLSFSGRASGRATGANVLTF
CDR3nt: TGTGCCAGAAGCCACCTCAGTTTTAGCGGGCGGGCGAGCGGGAGGGCCACCGGGGCCAACGTCCTGACTTTC
j_gene: TRBJ2-6
v_gene: TRBV5-3
d_gene: TRBD2
abundance: NA

CDR3aa: CASSRTSGSGIYEQYF
CDR3nt: TGTGCCAGCAGCCGAACTAGCGGGAGTGGCATCTACGAGCAGTACTTC
j_gene: TRBJ2-7
v_gene: TRBV5-6
d_gene: TRBD2
abundance: NA

CDR3aa: CACRGRSAGELFF
CDR3nt: TGTGCCTGCAGGGGCAGGTCCGCCGGGGAGCTGTTTTTT
j_gene: TRBJ2-2
v_gene: TRBV30
d_gene: NA
abundance: NA

CDR3aa: CASSLARGPTYEQYF
CDR3nt: TGTGCCAGCAGCTTGGCCAGGGGACCTACCTACGAGCAGTACTTC
j_gene: TRBJ2-7
v_gene: TRBV5-6
d_gene: NA
abundance: NA

CDR3aa: CASSGGTAGGDPLHF
CDR3nt: TGTGCCAGCAGTGGTGGGACAGCGGGCGGTGATCCCCTCCACTTT
j_gene: TRBJ1-6
v_gene: TRBV6-1
d_gene: TRBD1
abundance: few

CDR3aa: CASSLVGQGKNTEAFF
CDR3nt: TGTGCTAGCAGCTTAGTGGGACAGGGAAAGAACACTGAAGCTTTCTTT
j_gene: TRBJ1-1
v_gene: TRBV7-7
d_gene: TRBD1
abundance: NA

CDR3aa: CATQVRDRRETQYF
CDR3nt: TGTGCCACCCAGGTTCGGGACAGAAGGGAGACCCAGTACTTC
j_gene: TRBJ2-5
v_gene: TRBV2
d_gene: TRBD1
abundance: NA

CDR3aa: CAWRTRLSNTGELFF
CDR3nt: TGTGCCTGGAGAACACGCCTGTCGAACACCGGGGAGCTGTTTTTT
j_gene: TRBJ2-2
v_gene: TRBV30
d_gene: NA
abundance: NA

CDR3aa: CASSRTSGALGEQFF
CDR3nt: TGCGCCAGCAGCAGGACTAGCGGGGCTCTTGGGGAGCAGTTCTTC
j_gene: TRBJ2-1
v_gene: TRBV5-1
d_gene: TRBD2
abundance: NA

CDR3aa: CASSYTGEETQYF
CDR3nt: TGTGCCAGCAGTTACACCGGAGAAGAGACCCAGTACTTC
j_gene: TRBJ2-5
v_gene: TRBV6-5
d_gene: NA
abundance: NA

CDR3aa: CASNGGPGNNEQFF
CDR3nt: TGTGCCAGCAATGGGGGCCCGGGGAACAATGAGCAGTTCTTC
j_gene: TRBJ2-1
v_gene: TRBV2
d_gene: NA
abundance: NA

CDR3aa: CASSYGQATTEAFF
CDR3nt: TGTGCCAGCAGTTACGGACAGGCTACTACTGAAGCTTTCTTT
j_gene: TRBJ1-1
v_gene: TRBV6-6
d_gene: TRBD1
abundance: NA

CDR3aa: CAWIETGRAEAFF
CDR3nt: TGTGCCTGGATTGAGACGGGTCGCGCTGAAGCTTTCTTT
j_gene: TRBJ1-1
v_gene: TRBV30
d_gene: NA
abundance: NA

CDR3aa: CASRAGTGDQPQHF
CDR3nt: TGCGCCAGCAGAGCGGGCACCGGGGATCAGCCCCAGCATTTT
j_gene: TRBJ1-5
v_gene: TRBV5-1
d_gene: NA
abundance: NA

CDR3aa: CASSLGGTGAYYGYTF
CDR3nt: TGTGCCAGCAGCTTGGGGGGGACAGGGGCCTACTATGGCTACACCTTC
j_gene: TRBJ1-2
v_gene: TRBV7-2
d_gene: TRBD1
abundance: NA

CDR3aa: CASSPNLSTQPGIAGANVLTF
CDR3nt: TGCGCCAGCAGCCCCAATTTGAGTACACAACCGGGAATAGCTGGGGCCAACGTCCTGACTTTC
j_gene: TRBJ2-6
v_gene: TRBV5-1
d_gene: NA
abundance: NA

CDR3aa: CASSLGTSSPDTQYF
CDR3nt: TGTGCCAGCAGCTTGGGGACTAGCTCCCCAGATACGCAGTATTTT
j_gene: TRBJ2-3
v_gene: TRBV7-9
d_gene: TRBD2
abundance: NA

CDR3aa: CAWGLAGGHYSYNEQFF
CDR3nt: TGTGCCTGGGGACTAGCGGGGGGGCACTATTCCTACAATGAGCAGTTCTTC
j_gene: TRBJ2-1
v_gene: TRBV30
d_gene: TRBD2
abundance: NA

CDR3aa: CASSQVRSGANVLTF
CDR3nt: TGCGCCAGCAGCCAAGTCCGCTCTGGGGCCAACGTCCTGACTTTC
j_gene: TRBJ2-6
v_gene: TRBV4-3
d_gene: NA
abundance: NA

CDR3aa: CASSLRTGRDSPLHF
CDR3nt: TGCGCCAGCAGCCTCCGGACAGGGCGGGATTCACCCCTCCACTTT
j_gene: TRBJ1-6
v_gene: TRBV5-1
d_gene: TRBD1
abundance: NA

CDR3aa: CASTDRAGEKLFF
CDR3nt: TGTGCCAGCACGGACAGAGCAGGAGAAAAACTGTTTTTT
j_gene: TRBJ1-4
v_gene: TRBV6-6
d_gene: NA
abundance: NA

CDR3aa: CASGTRYTQYF
CDR3nt: TGTGCTAGTGGTACCAGGTATACGCAGTATTTT
j_gene: TRBJ2-3
v_gene: TRBV12-5
d_gene: NA
abundance: NA

CDR3aa: CASSRTSGRDNSPLHF
CDR3nt: TGTGCCAGCAGTCGGACTTCCGGAAGGGATAATTCACCCCTCCACTTT
j_gene: TRBJ1-6
v_gene: TRBV5-5
d_gene: NA
abundance: NA

CDR3aa: CASSQTDRGNQPQHF
CDR3nt: TGTGCCAGCAGTCAGACGGACAGGGGAAATCAGCCCCAGCATTTT
j_gene: TRBJ1-5
v_gene: TRBV6-5
d_gene: TRBD1
abundance: NA

CDR3aa: CASSPWTGGNTIYF
CDR3nt: TGTGCCAGCTCACCTTGGACAGGGGGAAACACCATATATTTT
j_gene: TRBJ1-3
v_gene: TRBV18
d_gene: TRBD1
abundance: NA

CDR3aa: CASFRGRGDTEAFF
CDR3nt: TGTGCCAGCTTTAGGGGGCGGGGGGACACTGAAGCTTTCTTT
j_gene: TRBJ1-1
v_gene: TRBV5-4
d_gene: TRBD1
abundance: NA

CDR3aa: CASSPGTASYNEQFF
CDR3nt: TGTGCCAGCAGCCCAGGGACAGCCTCCTACAATGAGCAGTTCTTC
j_gene: TRBJ2-1
v_gene: TRBV5-8
d_gene: TRBD1
abundance: NA

CDR3aa: CATSGGGQRTGELFF
CDR3nt: TGTGCCACCAGCGGGGGGGGTCAGAGGACCGGGGAGCTGTTTTTT
j_gene: TRBJ2-2
v_gene: TRBV15
d_gene: TRBD2
abundance: NA

CDR3aa: CASSFRRTGVDYGYTF
CDR3nt: TGTGCCAGCAGCTTCCGTCGGACAGGGGTGGACTATGGCTACACCTTC
j_gene: TRBJ1-2
v_gene: TRBV9
d_gene: TRBD1
abundance: NA

CDR3aa: CAWFRDRGLSGANVLTF
CDR3nt: TGTGCCTGGTTCCGGGACAGGGGGCTCTCTGGGGCCAACGTCCTGACTTTC
j_gene: TRBJ2-6
v_gene: TRBV30
d_gene: TRBD1
abundance: few

CDR3aa: CASSQDRSGHEQFF
CDR3nt: TGTGCCAGCAGCCAAGACCGAAGCGGGCATGAGCAGTTCTTC
j_gene: TRBJ2-1
v_gene: TRBV4-2
d_gene: NA
abundance: NA

CDR3aa: CASSPGDSTDTQYF
CDR3nt: TGCGCCAGCAGCCCAGGGGACAGCACAGATACGCAGTATTTT
j_gene: TRBJ2-3
v_gene: TRBV5-1
d_gene: NA
abundance: NA

CDR3aa: CASSGTSGKETQYF
CDR3nt: TGCGCCAGCAGTGGGACTAGCGGAAAAGAGACCCAGTACTTC
j_gene: TRBJ2-5
v_gene: TRBV10-2
d_gene: TRBD2
abundance: NA